Presented here are 20 T cell receptor beta chains from one specimen sequenced in a study of beta chain features in type 1 diabetes. What was sequenced were expressed TCRB transcripts, since all of the isolated RNA had been reverse transcribed. Generated by immunoSEQ multiplex PCR, the TCRdb table keeps only in-frame clones and is missing some. The sample consists of approximately 170,000 clones, almost 8% of them appearing once. The antigens for these receptors are not known. Overall study findings and caveats: The study found moderately but significantly shorter TCRB CDR3s in all four CD4+ subsets of Type 1 diabetes patients.

Sequenced material: central memory CD4+ T cells from blood. These receptors were taken from a man aged 18 to 30 with type 1 diabetes.

This clone was seen a handful of times. The rearrangement joins TRBV30 to TRBJ2-2; D perhaps matches TRBD1 (5 bases). V was clipped by 0 bases and J by 4 bases, with 9 bases between them. The CDR3 length is 14 residues. CDR1 and CDR2 from the germline V gene are GTSNPN and SVGIG (reference sequence). The CDR3 loop is CAWSVQGSTGELFF. The CDR3 nucleotides are TGTGCCTGGAGTGTCCAGGGAAGCACCGGGGAGCTGTTTTTT.

The V and J genes are TRBV4-3 and TRBJ1-2, with 9 bases matching TRBD1. Trimming at V came to 0 bases and at J to 5 bases, leaving 7 bases not matched to a gene. There are 16 residues in the CDR3. Germline assignment: CDR1 LGHNA and CDR2 YSLEER. CDR3 protein: CASSQDTTGGWYGYTF. DNA for the CDR3: TGCGCCAGCAGCCAAGATACCACAGGGGGCTGGTATGGCTACACCTTC.

V is TRBV29-1 and J is TRBJ1-5; 9 bases fit TRBD1. V lost 5 bases to trimming and J lost 3 bases; unmatched junction nucleotides: 8. CDR1 is SQVTM and CDR2 is ANQGSEA in the germline V gene. CDR3 length: 15 residues. In nucleotides, the CDR3 is TGCAGCGTTCGACAGGGGGGTCGTAACAATCAGCCCCAGCATTTT. Amino acid sequence: CSVRQGGRNNQPQHF.

In its sample, this clone was seen a few times. The rearrangement links TRBV6-6 to TRBJ2-2; D possibly corresponds to TRBD2 (6 bases). This CDR3 contains 13 residues. Per germline, CDR1 MNHNY and CDR2 SVGAGI (reference sequence). Trimming cost V 6 bases and J 3 bases, with 8 bases left between them. CDR3 nucleotides: TGTGCCAGCAGCGGGGGATACACCGGGGAGCTGTTTTTT. Its protein product is CASSGGYTGELFF.

This clone was found many times. The chain combines TRBV28 with TRBJ1-2; D not resolved. Germline V gene lookup returns CDR1 MDHEN and CDR2 SYDVKM. Trimming removed 2 bases at V and 4 bases at J, with 11 bases between. The CDR3 sequence is 14 residues long. The CDR3: CASSLPGAVYGYTF. CDR3 nucleotide sequence: TGTGCCAGCAGTTTACCGGGTGCAGTCTATGGCTACACCTTC.

This clone has more than one count but fewer than ten. Different DNA sequences within this sample yield the same CDR3. The CDR3 DNA follows: TGTGCCAGCAGTTTATTAGCCAGGGTCAGCAATCAGCCCCAGCATTTT. The encoded protein is CASSLLARVSNQPQHF. The gene calls are TRBV28 and TRBJ1-5; maybe TRBD1 (5 bases). This CDR3 contains 16 residues. In germline, CDR1 is MDHEN, CDR2 SYDVKM. The V and J ends lost 1 base and 1 base respectively, with 11 bases between them.

This sequence joins TRBV30 and TRBJ2-1, with 11 positions matching TRBD2. The length of the CDR3 is 16 residues. V shed 5 bases and J 8 bases; nucleotides not matched to a gene: 14. Germline lookup yields CDR1 GTSNPN and CDR2 SVGIG (reference sequence). In DNA form, the CDR3 reads TGTGCCTGGGGCAGGGGCTCTAGCGGGAGGTTGTATGAGCAGTTCTTC. Translation: CAWGRGSSGRLYEQFF.

This clone was detected a few times. V is TRBV7-6 and J is TRBJ2-5; D is perhaps TRBD1 (5 bases). Trimming stripped 5 bases from V and 1 base from J, with 11 bases between. CDR1 SGHVS and CDR2 FNYEAQ come from the germline V gene. The CDR3 is made up of 14 amino acids. CDR3 residues: CASSRGQTQETQYF. The CDR3 nucleotides read TGTGCCAGCAGCCGAGGACAAACCCAAGAGACCCAGTACTTC.

The rearrangement joins TRBV7-9 to TRBJ2-3; TRBD2 aligns across 7 bases. CDR1 and CDR2 (germline): SEHNR, FQNEAQ (reference sequence). This CDR3 is 16 amino acids long. With V trimmed by 5 bases and J by 4 bases, 12 bases remained unmatched. The CDR3 is CASSSWSVGGADTQYF. CDR3 bases: TGTGCCAGCAGCAGCTGGTCTGTGGGGGGGGCAGATACGCAGTATTTT.

This clone was counted at least ten times. The gene calls are TRBV4-1 and TRBJ2-1, with D perhaps TRBD1 (6 bases). The germline gives CDR1 MGHRA, CDR2 YSYEKL. CDR3 length: 18 residues. V was cut by 4 bases and J by 1 base, with 20 bases left in between. CDR3 in amino acids: CASSPGTLPRGSYNEQFF. The CDR3, as DNA: TGCGCCAGCAGCCCCGGGACGCTCCCGAGGGGGTCCTACAATGAGCAGTTCTTC.

At least ten counts were recorded for this clone. V and J are TRBV7-2 and TRBJ2-7, with 9 bases aligning to TRBD2. V lost 5 bases and J lost 6; bases outside the gene matches: 14. Germline V lookup: CDR1 SGHTA, CDR2 FQGNSA. The length of the CDR3 is 16 residues. The CDR3 is CASSPQVPGLAVEQYF. The CDR3 DNA reads TGTGCCAGCAGCCCCCAAGTCCCGGGACTAGCCGTCGAGCAGTACTTC.

This clone has just a few counts. The chain joins TRBV28 to TRBJ1-2; 9 positions agree with TRBD1. CDR1 is MDHEN, CDR2 SYDVKM, per germline. This CDR3 spans 15 amino acids. V trimming: 2 bases; J trimming: 1 base; junction bases outside the gene matches: 2. CDR3 region: CASSLGGQGNYGYTF. The CDR3 DNA is TGTGCCAGCAGTTTAGGGGGACAGGGTAACTATGGCTACACCTTC.

The rearrangement joins TRBV28 to TRBJ2-5, with no clear D. V shed 5 bases and J shed 5 bases, with 9 bases lying between them. The CDR3 runs 12 residues. Germline CDR1 and CDR2: MDHEN and SYDVKM. The CDR3 loop reads CASSTPVETQYF. The DNA of the CDR3 is TGTGCCAGCAGTACCCCGGTTGAGACCCAGTACTTC.

This clone has just one count. The chain joins TRBV7-2 to TRBJ2-3, with 13 bases fitting TRBD2. The length of the CDR3 is 17 residues. Trimming removed 1 base from V and 5 bases from J; junction bases left unmatched: 6. CDR1 is SGHTA, CDR2 FQGNSA, per germline. The CDR3 spells CASSLVLAGGRGDTQYF. Here the CDR3 DNA reads TGTGCCAGCAGCTTAGTACTAGCGGGAGGGAGAGGAGATACGCAGTATTTT. The variable domain in full, completed from reference TRBV7-2 and TRBJ2-3, reads GAGVSQSPSNKVTEKGKDVELRCDPISGHTALYWYRQSLGQGLEFLIYFQGNSAPDKSGLPSDRFSAERTGGSVSTLTIQRTQQEDSAVYLCASSLVLAGGRGDTQYFGPGTRLTVL.

The rearrangement joins TRBV7-2 to TRBJ2-7; 9 nucleotides match TRBD2. The CDR3 spans 14 residues. Germline V gene lookup returns CDR1 SGHTA and CDR2 FQGNSA. V was pared by 2 bases and J by 2 bases, with 1 base of the junction left unmatched. For the CDR3, the DNA is TGTGCCAGCAGCTTAATAGCGGGAGCCTACGAGCAGTACTTC. As protein: CASSLIAGAYEQYF.

CDR3 sequence reads: CASRPRDSSYEQYF. As DNA, the CDR3 is TGTGCCAGCAGGCCACGTGACAGCTCCTACGAGCAGTACTTC. The rearrangement uses TRBV28 and TRBJ2-7; D is possibly TRBD1 (5 bases). The germline V gene encodes CDR1 MDHEN and CDR2 SYDVKM. Trimming shortened V by 6 bases and J by 0 bases, and 12 bases separated the two germline ends. There are 14 residues in the CDR3.

This clone was counted between two and nine times. The rearrangement uses TRBV6-5 and TRBJ1-2; 12 bases match TRBD1. Looked up from germline, CDR1 is MNHEY and CDR2 is SVGAGI. Germline trimming cut 5 bases from V and 14 bases from J; bases unmatched to any gene: 9. The CDR3 spans 13 residues. DNA for the CDR3: TGTGCCAGCAGTCCCACCCGGGACAGGGGGCAAACCTTC. It yields the protein CASSPTRDRGQTF.

V is TRBV5-1 and J is TRBJ2-3, with 7 bases lining up with TRBD2. The trim removed 4 bases at V and 0 bases at J, leaving 8 bases unmatched. The CDR3 runs to 16 residues. From germline, CDR1 is SGHRS and CDR2 YFSETQ. CDR3 DNA sequence: TGCGCCAGCAGCCTTACGACTAGCAGCAGCACAGATACGCAGTATTTT. Protein sequence: CASSLTTSSSTDTQYF. The full variable domain, with the rest looked up from reference TRBV5-1 and TRBJ2-3, is KAGVTQTPRYLIKTRGQQVTLSCSPISGHRSVSWYQQTPGQGLQFLFEYFSETQRNKGNFPGRFSGRQFSNSRSEMNVSTLELGDSALYLCASSLTTSSSTDTQYFGPGTRLTVL.

The chain carries TRBV4-3 and TRBJ1-1, with 7 positions matching TRBD1. The V segment lost 3 bases and the J segment 3 bases; nucleotides outside the gene matches: 7. The germline V gene encodes CDR1 LGHNA and CDR2 YSLEER. The CDR3 runs 15 residues. The DNA for the CDR3 is TGCGCCAGCAGCCAGACAGGGTTTGCGGACACTGAAGCTTTCTTT. Encoded protein: CASSQTGFADTEAFF.

The table lists this clone with a few counts. This same CDR3 is encoded by further DNA sequences in the sample. The chain carries TRBV18 and TRBJ2-7; 9 bases agree with TRBD1. Trimming took 3 bases from V and 1 from J; bases not matched to a gene: 1. Germline V gene sequence: CDR1 KGHSH, CDR2 LQKENI. This CDR3 region has 14 residues. CDR3 DNA: TGTGCCAGCTCACCCGGGACAGGGTCCTACGAGCAGTACTTC. Translated: CASSPGTGSYEQYF.